A selection of T cell receptor beta chains follows, all from one sample in a study of CD8+ T cells in alopecia areata. Here immunoSEQ multiplex PCR was the method, and the copy in TCRdb shows in-frame clones only, minus some. The table has 98,000 or so clones, under 65% seen once; the top ten hold 23%. Specimen: NKG2D-low CD8+ T cells sorted from blood. The source is a human donor with alopecia areata. Both conserved end residues are part of each CDR3. Each record gives: clone size, V gene, J gene, D gene, CDR3 protein, CDR3 DNA. D genes are given only for firm matches. Clone sizes are given selectively: once, few, many, or a class where the clone is expanded.

.	TRBV4-1	TRBJ1-4	.	CASSQDSEENEKLFF	TGCGCCAGCAGCCAAGATTCTGAGGAGAATGAAAAACTGTTTTTT
few	TRBV27	TRBJ2-7	TRBD2	CASSPGGRAEYEQYF	TGTGCCAGCAGCCCCGGGGGGAGGGCCGAATACGAGCAGTACTTC
.	TRBV19	TRBJ2-7	.	CASSMYKGPYEQYF	TGTGCCAGTAGTATGTACAAAGGGCCCTACGAGCAGTACTTC
.	TRBV28	TRBJ2-7	.	CASSFGYEQYF	TGTGCCAGCAGTTTCGGTTACGAGCAGTACTTC
.	TRBV5-1	TRBJ1-1	.	CASSLTIPSGTEAFF	TGCGCCAGCAGTCTGACGATCCCTTCGGGCACTGAAGCTTTCTTT
.	TRBV6-5	TRBJ1-2	.	CASSYSSANYGYTF	TGTGCCAGCAGTTACTCGTCAGCTAACTATGGCTACACCTTC
.	TRBV5-6	TRBJ2-2	TRBD1	CASSQGDRDTGELFF	TGTGCCAGCAGCCAAGGGGACAGGGACACCGGGGAGCTGTTTTTT
.	TRBV5-1	TRBJ2-1	TRBD2	CASRIGTSFGLEQFF	TGCGCCAGCAGGATAGGGACTAGCTTTGGATTGGAGCAGTTCTTC
.	TRBV29-1	TRBJ1-5	.	CSVGDLLGQPQHF	TGCAGCGTTGGGGACTTACTTGGGCAGCCCCAGCATTTT
.	TRBV7-9	TRBJ2-3	.	CASSFPSTDTQYF	TGTGCCAGCAGCTTCCCTAGCACAGATACGCAGTATTTT
few	TRBV7-9	TRBJ2-2	.	CASSSRDTNTGELFF	TGTGCCAGCAGCTCCAGGGACACGAACACCGGGGAGCTGTTTTTT
once	TRBV11-3	TRBJ1-2	.	CASSLVAPILYGYTF	TGTGCCAGCAGCTTAGTGGCTCCCATTCTATATGGCTACACCTTC
.	TRBV9	TRBJ2-7	.	CASSVISGAEQYF	TGTGCCAGCAGCGTAATTTCAGGGGCCGAGCAGTACTTC
.	TRBV4-1	TRBJ2-5	.	CASSQSGGEQETQYF	TGCGCCAGCAGCCAAAGCGGAGGGGAACAAGAGACCCAGTACTTC
once	TRBV10-2	TRBJ2-7	.	CASIPGGLGLYEQYF	TGCGCCAGCATTCCCGGGGGGCTCGGTCTCTACGAGCAGTACTTC
.	TRBV29-1	TRBJ1-2	.	CSVSRRGPGYTF	TGCAGCGTGTCACGGAGGGGCCCTGGCTACACCTTC
.	TRBV2	TRBJ2-1	TRBD2	CASSEYLSAGHEQFF	TGTGCCAGCAGTGAGTACCTCTCAGCGGGGCATGAGCAGTTCTTC
.	TRBV23-1	TRBJ2-5	.	CASSQPREKSDRNKETQYF	TGCGCCAGCAGTCAACCGAGGGAAAAGAGCGACCGAAACAAAGAGACCCAGTACTTC